Each of the 28 T cell receptor beta chains below was sequenced from the same sample in a study of Graves' ophthalmopathy and Graves' hyperthyroidism. RNA transcripts served as template for amplifying TCR beta CDR3 sequences. Second-round multiplex PCR came after a first-round RT-PCR that employed HTBI primers. TCRdb reprocessed the multiplex PCR reads via MiXCR and lists one record per CDR3 protein. The sample lists over a million distinct CDR3 sequences; around a third were seen once. What was sequenced was peripheral blood or thyroid tissue (not recorded which). These receptors all come from an adult man with Graves' hyperthyroidism.

This clonotype has just a few counts. The V and J genes are TRBV6-6 and TRBJ1-5; D gene uncertain. V dropped 6 bases and J dropped 0 bases, with 18 bases sitting between them. There are 17 residues in the CDR3. Per the germline V gene, CDR1 is MNHNY and CDR2 is SVGAGI (reference sequence). Here the CDR3 DNA reads TGTGCCAGCAGGAGAAATTCAGGAGAATATAGCAATCAGCCCCAGCATTTT. It is translated as CASRRNSGEYSNQPQHF.

This clonotype was observed many times. The chain recombines TRBV7-8 with TRBJ1-1; a weak D match, TRBD1 (5 bases). The length of the CDR3 is 15 residues. The V end was cut by 1 base, the J end by 1 base, with 10 bases between. The V gene's germline CDR1 is SGHVS and CDR2 FQNEAQ. In DNA, the CDR3 is TGTGCCAGCAGCTTAGGTGACAGCCAGAACACTGAAGCTTTCTTT. Protein product: CASSLGDSQNTEAFF.

The V and J genes are TRBV5-1 and TRBJ2-6; D unresolved. Germline V gives CDR1 SGHRS, CDR2 YFSETQ. The CDR3 spans 13 residues. Trimming cost V 1 base and J 10 bases, with 9 bases left between them. The CDR3 reads CASSLTPANVLTF. The CDR3 nucleotides read TGCGCCAGCAGCTTGACCCCCGCTAACGTCCTGACTTTC.

This rearrangement joins TRBV5-4 to TRBJ2-7; TRBD1 aligns across 9 bases. With 1 base clipped from V and 1 base from J, the junction kept 6 bases outside the gene matches. Germline V gene sequence: CDR1 SGHNT, CDR2 YYREEE (reference sequence). This CDR3 spans 16 amino acids. CDR3 in amino acids: CASSLYSGTGSYEQYF. The CDR3 nucleotides read TGTGCCAGCAGCTTGTACTCCGGGACAGGGTCCTACGAGCAGTACTTC.

The chain employs TRBV29-1 and TRBJ2-7; D unclear. The J call may be wrong; the DNA end is better matched by TRBJ2-1. CDR1 is SQVTM, CDR2 ANQGSEA, per germline. This CDR3 contains 11 residues. DNA of the CDR3: TGCAGCGTTGAAGACTACAATGAGCAGTTCTTC. Protein product: CSVEDYNEQFF.

The rearrangement uses TRBV19 and TRBJ1-5; D not certain. In germline, CDR1 is LNHDA, CDR2 SQIVND (reference sequence). The CDR3 sequence is 14 residues long. V lost 4 bases, J lost 7 bases, and 14 bases lay in between. CDR3 bases: TGTGCCAGTAGTACACCAGGACGAGACCAGCCCCAGCATTTT. It specifies CASSTPGRDQPQHF. The full variable domain, its missing parts supplied by reference TRBV19 and TRBJ1-5, is DGGITQSPKYLFRKEGQNVTLSCEQNLNHDAMYWYRQDPGQGLRLIYYSQIVNDFQKGDIAEGYSVSREKKESFPLTVTSAQKNPTAFYLCASSTPGRDQPQHFGDGTRLSIL.

The chain is built from TRBV2 and TRBJ2-5; no clear D gene. Germline V gene lookup returns CDR1 SNHLY and CDR2 FYNNEI. V dropped 7 bases and J dropped 7 bases, with 4 bases sitting between them. This CDR3 contains 9 residues. CDR3 region: CASTGTQYF. The CDR3 nucleotides are TGTGCCAGCACCGGGACCCAGTACTTC. Variable domain in full (rest from reference TRBV2 and TRBJ2-5): EPEVTQTPSHQVTQMGQEVILRCVPISNHLYFYWYRQILGQKVEFLVSFYNNEISEKSEIFDDQFSVERPDGSNFTLKIRSTKLEDSAMYFCASTGTQYFGPGTRLLVL.

This clonotype has only one observation. The chain uses TRBV29-1 and TRBJ2-6; the D is unclear. The CDR3 runs to 14 residues. V lost 7 bases to trimming and J lost 1 base, with 11 bases between them. In germline, CDR1 is SQVTM, CDR2 ANQGSEA. CDR3 amino acids: CSAADPSGANVLTF. The DNA of the CDR3 is TGCAGCGCTGCGGACCCGTCTGGGGCCAACGTCCTGACTTTC.

The sample holds many counts of this clonotype. This sequence joins TRBV7-9 and TRBJ2-7; 14 bases are shared with TRBD2. Germline V gives CDR1 SEHNR, CDR2 FQNEAQ (reference sequence). The V and J ends lost 5 bases and 2 bases, in that order; junction bases with no gene match: 11. The CDR3 covers 18 residues. CDR3 protein: CASSRHMTSGRATYEQYF. The CDR3 DNA is TGTGCCAGCAGCAGGCACATGACTAGCGGGAGGGCCACCTACGAGCAGTACTTC. Together with reference TRBV7-9 and TRBJ2-7, the CDR3 gives the full variable domain: DTGVSQNPRHKITKRGQNVTFRCDPISEHNRLYWYRQTLGQGPEFLTYFQNEAQLEKSRLLSDRFSAERPKGSFSTLEIQRTEQGDSAMYLCASSRHMTSGRATYEQYFGPGTRLTVT.

This clonotype was counted a few times. The chain recombines TRBV12-3 or TRBV12-4 with TRBJ1-1; D gene unclear. The V end was cut by 5 bases, the J end by 5 bases, with 15 bases between. The length of the CDR3 is 14 residues. DNA of the CDR3: TGTGCCAGCAGTCCCCAGGAAGGGTTGACTGAAGCTTTCTTT. Encoded protein: CASSPQEGLTEAFF.

The rearrangement joins TRBV7-6 to TRBJ2-7; 7 bases align to TRBD2. Germline-derived CDR1 and CDR2 are SGHVS and FNYEAQ. This CDR3 contains 15 residues. The trim removed 6 bases at V and 0 bases at J, leaving 8 bases unmatched. CDR3 sequence (DNA): TGTGCCAGCAGACCTCAGGGAGGGGTCTCCTACGAGCAGTACTTC. Protein: CASRPQGGVSYEQYF.

V is TRBV9 and J is TRBJ1-4; D possibly corresponds to TRBD1 (5 bases). Trimming left V 4 bases short and J 4 bases short, with 14 bases between. Germline values: CDR1 SGDLS, CDR2 YYNGEE. The CDR3 is 15 residues long. CDR3 sequence reads: CASSPRGLNNEKLFF. In DNA, the CDR3 is TGTGCCAGCAGCCCCCGGGGCCTCAATAATGAAAAACTGTTTTTT.

The sample holds a few counts of this clonotype. The chain carries TRBV7-9 and TRBJ1-5; TRBD1 matches at 8 bases. CDR1 is SEHNR, CDR2 FQNEAQ, per germline (reference sequence). The junction had 12 bases not matched to a gene; V was cut back by 3 bases and J by 11 bases. The length of the CDR3 is 15 residues. This CDR3 reads CASSLDRAPLGSQHF. Here the CDR3 DNA reads TGTGCCAGCAGCTTGGACAGGGCACCCCTTGGGTCCCAGCATTTT.

This chain joins TRBV7-8 and TRBJ2-5; 7 bases align to TRBD2. CDR1 is SGHVS and CDR2 is FQNEAQ in the germline V gene. J lost 1 base, V lost 6 bases, and 11 bases had no gene match. This CDR3 has 16 amino acids. The CDR3 DNA is TGTGCCAGCAGTCCCGGTTCTAGCGGTTTCCAAGAGACCCAGTACTTC. Its protein is CASSPGSSGFQETQYF.

The table lists this clonotype with many counts. The chain links TRBV7-2 to TRBJ2-5, with TRBD2 identical over 12 bases. This CDR3 comprises 16 residues. The V and J ends lost 0 bases and 4 bases, in that order; junction bases with no gene match: 3. The germline V gene encodes CDR1 SGHTA and CDR2 FQGNSA. CDR3 bases: TGTGCCAGCAGCTTAGCTGCTAGCGGGGGGGCAGAGACCCAGTACTTC. This codes for CASSLAASGGAETQYF.

This clonotype was seen at least ten times. The rearrangement uses TRBV25-1 and TRBJ2-5; D remains unclear. Trimming shortened V by 3 bases and J by 6 bases, and 8 bases separated the two germline ends. The CDR3 sequence is 12 residues long. CDR1 is MGHDK, CDR2 SYGVNS, per germline. CDR3 in DNA: TGTGCCAGCAGTGATTTTCGGAAGACCCAGTACTTC. It translates to CASSDFRKTQYF.

The genes are TRBV15 and TRBJ1-1; D may be TRBD1 (6 bases). V lost 3 bases, J lost 14 bases, and 28 bases lay in between. CDR1 and CDR2 (germline): LNHNV, YYDKDF (reference sequence). The CDR3 spans 16 residues. The CDR3, as DNA: TGTGCCACCAGCAGGGACCTCGCGGGCGGGACACCGATGAGGTTCTTT. It codes for CATSRDLAGGTPMRFF.

V gene TRBV10-3 combines with J gene TRBJ1-4; D unresolved. The CDR3 runs 13 residues. V lost 6 bases and J lost 8, with 13 bases in between. The germline CDR1 and CDR2 sequences are ENHRY and SYGVKD. The CDR3 spells CAIRGGSWEKLFF. For the CDR3, the DNA is TGTGCCATCAGAGGCGGCAGTTGGGAAAAACTGTTTTTT.

V usage is TRBV20-1 and J usage is TRBJ1-1; the D gene is possibly TRBD1 (5 bases). The CDR3 has 14 residues. Trimming pared 0 bases from V and 1 base from J, leaving 9 bases between. Germline CDR1 DFQATT, CDR2 SNEGSKA (reference sequence). CDR3 DNA: TGCAGTGCTAGAGATAACAGGAAGAACACTGAAGCTTTCTTT. This codes for CSARDNRKNTEAFF.

This clonotype was counted between two and nine times. CDR3 sequence (DNA): TGTGCCAGCGCTAGTAGGGAGACAGGGGGGCGAGCGAGCTCCTACGAGCAGTACTTC. The encoded protein is CASASRETGGRASSYEQYF. The chain recombines TRBV2 with TRBJ2-7; TRBD1 aligns across 9 bases. After removal of 8 bases from V and 0 bases from J, the junction contained 20 bases not matched to a gene. The CDR3 totals 19 residues. Germline CDR1 is SNHLY and CDR2 is FYNNEI. Complete variable domain (other parts from reference TRBV2 and TRBJ2-7): EPEVTQTPSHQVTQMGQEVILRCVPISNHLYFYWYRQILGQKVEFLVSFYNNEISEKSEIFDDQFSVERPDGSNFTLKIRSTKLEDSAMYFCASASRETGGRASSYEQYFGPGTRLTVT.

This clonotype has ten or more counts. The chain couples TRBV6-5 to TRBJ1-6; TRBD1 matches at 8 bases. CDR3 length equals 12 residues. Germline V gives CDR1 MNHEY, CDR2 SVGAGI. The V gene end was trimmed by 6 bases and the J gene end by 11 bases; junction bases not matched to a gene: 3. CDR3 sequence reads: CASRDRETPLHF. CDR3 nucleotide sequence: TGTGCCAGCAGGGACAGGGAGACACCCCTCCACTTT.

This chain joins TRBV7-2 and TRBJ2-7; D unresolved. In germline, CDR1 is SGHTA, CDR2 FQGNSA. The CDR3 is 14 residues long. Trimming removed 6 bases from V and 9 bases from J, with 21 bases in between. As DNA, the CDR3 is TGTGCCAGCAGTTCCTCCGGGCAGCGAGGTGCGCAGTACTTC. Its translation is CASSSSGQRGAQYF.

This clonotype was recorded only once. The chain carries TRBV12-3 or TRBV12-4 and TRBJ2-7; TRBD1 might be the D (6 bases). This CDR3 has 16 residues. V lost 7 bases and J lost 2, with 21 bases in between. CDR3 residues: CASTTYGGAEAYEQYF. In DNA form, the CDR3 reads TGTGCCAGCACCACGTATGGGGGCGCGGAAGCCTACGAGCAGTACTTC.

This clonotype was detected ten times or more. The chain combines TRBV20-1 with TRBJ2-7, with 7 bases matching TRBD1. The germline CDR1 and CDR2 sequences are DFQATT and SNEGSKA (reference sequence). V lost 4 bases and J lost 6; bases outside the gene matches: 6. The CDR3 contains 12 residues. The CDR3: CSATSTGAEQYF. CDR3 coding DNA: TGCAGTGCTACCTCAACAGGGGCCGAGCAGTACTTC.

This clonotype was counted many times. The V call is TRBV7-9, the J call TRBJ2-7; D call uncertain. V lost 1 base and J lost 3, with 10 bases in between. Germline CDR1 and CDR2: SEHNR and FQNEAQ (reference sequence). The CDR3 extends over 14 amino acids. The chain's CDR3 is CASSLVEPVYEQYF. In DNA, the CDR3 is TGTGCCAGCAGCTTAGTTGAACCGGTCTACGAGCAGTACTTC.

The chain couples TRBV25-1 to TRBJ2-5, with D hard to call. Trimming pared 6 bases from V and 4 bases from J, leaving 9 bases between. Per the germline V gene, CDR1 is MGHDK and CDR2 is SYGVNS. The CDR3 spans 12 residues. The CDR3 is CASRGLLETQYF. The CDR3 bases are TGTGCCAGCAGGGGCCTCTTAGAGACCCAGTACTTC.

This clonotype was counted at least ten times. This chain connects TRBV7-9 to TRBJ1-2, with TRBD1 identical over 9 bases. Germline V CDR1 and CDR2: SEHNR, FQNEAQ (reference sequence). With V trimmed by 5 bases and J by 10 bases, 8 bases remained unmatched. The CDR3 is 13 residues long. CDR3 nucleotide sequence: TGTGCCAGCAGCCCCCCGGGACAGGGCTACTACACCTTC. Translation gives CASSPPGQGYYTF.

This clonotype was seen repeatedly, ten times or more. This chain links TRBV25-1 with TRBJ2-5, with D tentatively TRBD1 (6 bases). V lost 2 bases and J lost 5, with 18 bases in between. The germline V gene has CDR1 MGHDK and CDR2 SYGVNS. The CDR3 runs 16 residues. The CDR3 DNA is TGTGCCAGCAGTGAACCCCAGGGGAGATTGGAGGAGACCCAGTACTTC. It yields the protein CASSEPQGRLEETQYF.